The clone carrying this TCR beta chain is termed medium-sized (0.01 to 0.1%). The data stem from a study of naive and memory T cell subsets. V trimming: 6 bases; J trimming: 4 bases; junction bases outside the gene matches: 5. This CDR3 contains 14 residues. Whole blood, 2.5 ml, came from adult healthy volunteers. A UMI-containing oligonucleotide was joined by 3' ligation to the TCR cDNA template. Reverse transcription of blood and skin TCR RNA was primed at alpha and beta constant regions. TCRdb fed the 5' RACE reads into MiXCR, producing one record per CDR3 protein. Here the sample spans over 25,000 distinct CDR3 sequences, roughly 23% being singletons.

The rearrangement joins TRBV12-3 or TRBV12-4 to TRBJ1-5; 8 nucleotides align to TRBD1. The receptor comes from a female donor in good health. The CDR3 spells CASRRTGRNQPQHF. The CDR3 DNA reads as TGTGCCAGCAGAAGGACAGGGCGAAATCAGCCCCAGCATTTT.